This TCR beta chain was observed in a study of blood T cell repertoires in COVID-19 (dated by TCRdb to 2018 to 2020). With regard to the full study: Samples from collaborators originated in the United States, Italy and Spain and spanned both the acute and convalescent phases of COVID-19. A de-identified subject ID, COVID-19 status, age in years and sex were almost always included in the sample metadata. The samples were drawn from the first 160 participants of the ongoing ImmuneRACE study and from 1,254 subjects provided by 6 global collaborators. The prospective study material was composed of cDNA or gDNA derived from T cells, B-cell-depleted T cells, or PBMCs. The dataset comprised deeply sampled blood TCRbeta repertoires from subjects exposed to, actively infected with, or recovered from COVID-19. The repertoires were released in a freely available public database meant as a resource for research on the immune response to SARS-CoV-2. Where available, HLA class I and class II types were taken from metadata supplied by the sample provider and were not determined by assay-based typing.

Paper-wide results and their limitations: The amount of clinical and demographic metadata varied by source and participant and was provided uncurated.

From the cysteine through the phenylalanine, the CDR3 covers 16 amino acids. Only CDR3 DNA is held: 48 bases, read in frame from base 1. Trimming accounts for 3 bases at V and 1 base at J, while the number of junction bases matched to no gene is 7. From the germline V gene (reference sequence), CDR1 is LNHNV and CDR2 is YYDKDF. TCRbeta CDR3 regions were amplified from genomic DNA by means of the immunoSEQ Assay, a bias-controlled multiplex PCR. The paper's processing steps were these. The number of nucleated cells in each sample was estimated by amplification of reference gene primers within the assay. To quantify the absolute abundance of each unique TCRbeta CDR3 rearrangement, sequence reads were collapsed and filtered. Productive Simpson clonality was computed per sample as the square root of Simpson's diversity index over productive rearrangements. TCRdb carries this immuneACCESS record with in-frame sequences only. Its versions omit some clonotypes, under half of them owing to an unresolved V gene in the studies checked, with the rest unexplained. The DNA was the basis for D and trimming; V, J and clone size are from that table. The sample yields 290,000 or so clones; 85% to 90% were counted once. The biggest ten clones account for about 1.2% of the sample.

Worth noting for this clone: Its recognized antigen is unknown. No much larger clonotype is one base removed from it; base qualities were not supplied.

The collaborating institutions used their own protocols to collect whole blood in K2EDTA tubes. Collaborator samples were shipped for TCRbeta analysis as frozen whole blood, isolated PBMCs, or DNA extracted from either sample type. This TCR derives from a man between 65 and 85 years old with acute or convalescent COVID-19. This chain joins TRBV15 to TRBJ2-3; TRBD2 lines up with 7 middle nucleotides. The sequenced material came from peripheral blood. The CDR3 amino acid sequence is: CATSSGRGGGTDTQYF. Read as DNA, the sequence is TGTGCCACCAGCAGCGGTAGGGGAGGGGGCACAGATACGCAGTATTTT.